The TCR beta chain described here comes from a study of blood T cell repertoires in COVID-19. Study overall: The samples span acute and convalescent COVID-19 from the United States, Italy and Spain.

The Seattle patients joined while their infection was active and were tracked longitudinally afterward. Original processing methods: Counts of nucleated cells, estimated from reference gene primer amplification, were obtained. Profiling relied on immunoSEQ multiplex PCR, and the TCRdb table lists in-frame clones only, not all of them. Clonal size and the V and J genes are those of that table, whereas D and trimming came from the DNA. The sample shows more than 300,000 clones, about 88% of them seen only once. The V end was cut by 0 bases, the J end by 1 base, with 13 bases between. There are 16 residues in the CDR3. CDR1 is SGHRS, CDR2 YFSETQ, per germline.

The chain is built from TRBV5-1 and TRBJ2-5, with D tentatively TRBD1 (5 bases). Sequencing input: peripheral blood. The source is a woman in her 70s with COVID-19, enrolled during active disease. CDR3 DNA: TGCGCCAGCAGCTTGGTAGGACAAAAGCGCCAAGAGACCCAGTACTTC. Its translation: CASSLVGQKRQETQYF. Supplemented by reference TRBV5-1 and TRBJ2-5, the full variable domain reads KAGVTQTPRYLIKTRGQQVTLSCSPISGHRSVSWYQQTPGQGLQFLFEYFSETQRNKGNFPGRFSGRQFSNSRSEMNVSTLELGDSALYLCASSLVGQKRQETQYFGPGTRLLVL.